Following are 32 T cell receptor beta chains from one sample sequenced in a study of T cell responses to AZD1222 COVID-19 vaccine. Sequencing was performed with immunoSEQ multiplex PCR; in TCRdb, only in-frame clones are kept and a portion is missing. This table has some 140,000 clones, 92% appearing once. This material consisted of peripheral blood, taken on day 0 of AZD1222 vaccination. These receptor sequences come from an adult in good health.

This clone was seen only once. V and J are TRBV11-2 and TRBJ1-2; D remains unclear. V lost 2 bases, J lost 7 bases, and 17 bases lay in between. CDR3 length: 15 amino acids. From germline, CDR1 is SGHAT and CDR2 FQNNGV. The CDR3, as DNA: TGTGCCAGCAGCTTATATGACATAATAGGTACTGGCTACACCTTC. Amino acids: CASSLYDIIGTGYTF.

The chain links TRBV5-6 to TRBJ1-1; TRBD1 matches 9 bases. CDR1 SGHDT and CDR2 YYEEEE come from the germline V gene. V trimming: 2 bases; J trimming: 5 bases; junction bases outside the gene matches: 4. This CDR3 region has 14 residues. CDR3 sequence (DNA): TGTGCCAGCAGCTTCTGGACAGGGGTTACTGAAGCTTTCTTT. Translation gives CASSFWTGVTEAFF.

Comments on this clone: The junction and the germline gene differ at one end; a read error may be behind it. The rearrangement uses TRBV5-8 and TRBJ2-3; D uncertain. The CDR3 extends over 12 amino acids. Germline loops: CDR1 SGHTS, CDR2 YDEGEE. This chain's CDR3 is CASSAKGSIQRF. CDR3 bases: TGTGCCAGCAGCGCAAAAGGGTCGATTCAACGATTT.

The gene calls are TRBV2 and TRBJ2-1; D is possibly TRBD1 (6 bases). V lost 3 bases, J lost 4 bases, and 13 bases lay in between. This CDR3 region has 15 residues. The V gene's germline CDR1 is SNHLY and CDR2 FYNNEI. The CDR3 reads CASSDARGEYNEQFF. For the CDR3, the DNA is TGTGCCAGCAGTGACGCCAGGGGCGAATACAATGAGCAGTTCTTC.

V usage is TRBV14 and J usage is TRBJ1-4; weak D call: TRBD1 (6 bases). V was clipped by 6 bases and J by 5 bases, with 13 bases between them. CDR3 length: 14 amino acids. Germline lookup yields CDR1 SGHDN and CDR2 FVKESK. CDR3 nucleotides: TGTGCCAGCAGGAGGGGGAAGGGGAATGAAAAACTGTTTTTT. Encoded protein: CASRRGKGNEKLFF.

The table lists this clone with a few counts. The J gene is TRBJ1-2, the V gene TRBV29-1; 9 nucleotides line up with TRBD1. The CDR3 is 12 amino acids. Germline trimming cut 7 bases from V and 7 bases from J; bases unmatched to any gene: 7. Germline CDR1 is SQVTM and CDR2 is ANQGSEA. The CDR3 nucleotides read TGCAGCGGCGGGACAGGGTCCCTTGGCTACACCTTC. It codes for CSGGTGSLGYTF.

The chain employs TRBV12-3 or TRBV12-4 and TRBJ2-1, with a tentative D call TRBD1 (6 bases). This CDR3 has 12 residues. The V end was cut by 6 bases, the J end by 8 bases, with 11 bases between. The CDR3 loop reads CASSPGQDEQFF. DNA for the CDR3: TGTGCCAGCAGCCCGGGACAAGATGAGCAGTTCTTC.

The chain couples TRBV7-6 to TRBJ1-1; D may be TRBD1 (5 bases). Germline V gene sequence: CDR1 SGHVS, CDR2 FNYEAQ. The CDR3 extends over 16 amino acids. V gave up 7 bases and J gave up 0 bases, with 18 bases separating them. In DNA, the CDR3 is TGTGCCAGCACCATTTACAGGCGACAGATGAACACTGAAGCTTTCTTT. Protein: CASTIYRRQMNTEAFF.

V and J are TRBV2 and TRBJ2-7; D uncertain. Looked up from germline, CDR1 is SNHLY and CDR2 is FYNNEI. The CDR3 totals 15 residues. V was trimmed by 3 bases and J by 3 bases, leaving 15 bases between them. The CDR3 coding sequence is TGTGCCAGCAGTGACTCTCTCGCGGATTACTACGAGCAGTACTTC. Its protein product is CASSDSLADYYEQYF.

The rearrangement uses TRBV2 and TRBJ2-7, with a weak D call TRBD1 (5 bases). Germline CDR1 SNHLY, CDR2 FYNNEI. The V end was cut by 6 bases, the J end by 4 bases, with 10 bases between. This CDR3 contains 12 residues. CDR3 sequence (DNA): TGTGCCAGCAGGGAACAGGAGTACGAGCAGTACTTC. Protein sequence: CASREQEYEQYF.

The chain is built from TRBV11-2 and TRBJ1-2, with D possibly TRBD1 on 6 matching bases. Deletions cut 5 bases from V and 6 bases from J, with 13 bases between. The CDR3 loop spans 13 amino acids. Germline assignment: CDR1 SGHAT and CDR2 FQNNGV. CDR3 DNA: TGTGCCAGCAGCCTACGAGACAGGAATGGCTACACCTTC. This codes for CASSLRDRNGYTF.

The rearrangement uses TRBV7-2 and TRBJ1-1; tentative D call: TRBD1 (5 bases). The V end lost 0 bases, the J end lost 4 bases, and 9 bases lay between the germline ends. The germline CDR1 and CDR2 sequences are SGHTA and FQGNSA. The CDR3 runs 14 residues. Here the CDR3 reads CASSLAPGGTEAFF. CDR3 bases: TGTGCCAGCAGCTTAGCCCCGGGGGGCACTGAAGCTTTCTTT.

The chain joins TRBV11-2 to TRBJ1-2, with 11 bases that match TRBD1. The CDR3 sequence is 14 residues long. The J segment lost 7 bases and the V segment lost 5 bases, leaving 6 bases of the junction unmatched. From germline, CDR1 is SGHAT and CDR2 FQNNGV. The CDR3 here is CASSRTGGEGGYTF. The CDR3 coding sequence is TGTGCCAGCAGCAGGACAGGGGGCGAGGGTGGCTACACCTTC. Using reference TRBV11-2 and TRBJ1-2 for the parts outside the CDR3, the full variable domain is EAGVAQSPRYKIIEKRQSVAFWCNPISGHATLYWYQQILGQGPKLLIQFQNNGVVDDSQLPKDRFSAERLKGVDSTLKIQPAKLEDSAVYLCASSRTGGEGGYTFGSGTRLTVV.

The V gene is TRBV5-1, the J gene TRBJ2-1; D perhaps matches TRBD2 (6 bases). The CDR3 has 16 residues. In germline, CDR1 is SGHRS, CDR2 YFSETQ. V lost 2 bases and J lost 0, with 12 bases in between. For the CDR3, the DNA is TGCGCCAGCAGCTTTTCCGGGACTGGCTCCTACAATGAGCAGTTCTTC. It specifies CASSFSGTGSYNEQFF.

The CDR3 protein is CASQITGTNNEKLFF. CDR3 sequence (DNA): TGTGCCAGCCAAATAACGGGAACCAATAATGAAAAACTGTTTTTT. The rearrangement uses TRBV2 and TRBJ1-4; D uncertain. The CDR3 extends over 15 amino acids. Germline V lookup: CDR1 SNHLY, CDR2 FYNNEI. Deletions cut 8 bases from V and 4 bases from J, with 17 bases between.

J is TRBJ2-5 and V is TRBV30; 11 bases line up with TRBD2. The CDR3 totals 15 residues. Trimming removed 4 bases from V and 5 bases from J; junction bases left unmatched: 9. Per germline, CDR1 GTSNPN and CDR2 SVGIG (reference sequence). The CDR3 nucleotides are TGTGCCTGGACCCTAGCGGGAGGTGTTGGCGAGACCCAGTACTTC. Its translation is CAWTLAGGVGETQYF.

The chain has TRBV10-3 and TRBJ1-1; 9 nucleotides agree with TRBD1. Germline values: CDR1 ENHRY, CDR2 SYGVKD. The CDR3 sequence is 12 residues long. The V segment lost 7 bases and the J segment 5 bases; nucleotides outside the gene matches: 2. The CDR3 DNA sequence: TGTGCCATCACAGGGACAGGGACTGAAGCTTTCTTT. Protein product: CAITGTGTEAFF.

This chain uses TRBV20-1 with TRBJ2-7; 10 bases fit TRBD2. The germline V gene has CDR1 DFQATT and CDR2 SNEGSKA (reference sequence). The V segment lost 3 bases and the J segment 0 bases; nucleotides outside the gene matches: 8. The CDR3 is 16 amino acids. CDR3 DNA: TGCAGTGCTAGTATTTGGCTAGCGGGAGCCTCCTACGAGCAGTACTTC. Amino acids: CSASIWLAGASYEQYF.

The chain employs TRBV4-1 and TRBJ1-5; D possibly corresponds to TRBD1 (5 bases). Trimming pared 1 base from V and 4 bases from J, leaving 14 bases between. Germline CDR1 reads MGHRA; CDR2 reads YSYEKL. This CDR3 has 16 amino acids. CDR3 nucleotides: TGCGCCAGCAGCCAAGTACCGGGACTCTCAAATCAGCCCCAGCATTTT. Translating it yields CASSQVPGLSNQPQHF.

CDR3 sequence (DNA): TGTGCCAGCAGTTACTCGGCACTTGGCTATGGCTACACCTTC. Its protein product is CASSYSALGYGYTF. The J gene is TRBJ1-2, the V gene TRBV6-7, with unresolved D. TRBV6-7 is identified as an open reading frame with a role that is uncertain. The CDR3 covers 14 residues. V gave up 0 bases and J gave up 4 bases, with 9 bases separating them.

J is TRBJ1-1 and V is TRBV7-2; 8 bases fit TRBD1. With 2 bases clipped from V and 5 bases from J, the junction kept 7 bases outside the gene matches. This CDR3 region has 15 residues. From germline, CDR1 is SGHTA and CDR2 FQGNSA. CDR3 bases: TGTGCCAGCAGCTTAAGCAGGGGGCAAAATACTGAAGCTTTCTTT. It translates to CASSLSRGQNTEAFF.

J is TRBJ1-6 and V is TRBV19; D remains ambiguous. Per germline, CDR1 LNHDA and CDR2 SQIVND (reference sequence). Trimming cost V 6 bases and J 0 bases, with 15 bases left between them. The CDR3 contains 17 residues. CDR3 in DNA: TGTGCCAGTAGCCCCGGAGCGGCGAGCTCCTATAATTCACCCCTCCACTTT. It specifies CASSPGAASSYNSPLHF.

CDR3 sequence reads: CASSFFAPEAFF. The CDR3 coding sequence is TGTGCCAGCAGCTTTTTTGCCCCTGAAGCTTTCTTT. This sequence joins TRBV11-2 and TRBJ1-1, with D uncertain. V was shortened by 3 bases and J by 6 bases, with 8 bases between the two germline ends. This CDR3 is 12 amino acids long. Germline lookup yields CDR1 SGHAT and CDR2 FQNNGV.

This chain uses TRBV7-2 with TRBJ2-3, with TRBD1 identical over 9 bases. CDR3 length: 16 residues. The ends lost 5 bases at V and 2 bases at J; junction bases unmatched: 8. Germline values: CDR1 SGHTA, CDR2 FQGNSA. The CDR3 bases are TGTGCCAGCAGCCCCCCTGGGACAGGGACCACAGATACGCAGTATTTT. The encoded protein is CASSPPGTGTTDTQYF.

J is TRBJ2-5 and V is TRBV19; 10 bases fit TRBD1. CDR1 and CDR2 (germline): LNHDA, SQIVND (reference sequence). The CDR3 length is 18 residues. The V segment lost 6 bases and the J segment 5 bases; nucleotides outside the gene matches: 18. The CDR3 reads CASSIRTGGVSVWETQYF. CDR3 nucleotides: TGTGCCAGTAGCATTAGGACAGGGGGAGTATCGGTATGGGAGACCCAGTACTTC.

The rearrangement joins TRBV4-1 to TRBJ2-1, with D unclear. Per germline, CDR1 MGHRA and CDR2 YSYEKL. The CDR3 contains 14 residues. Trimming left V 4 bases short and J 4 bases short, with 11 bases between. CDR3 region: CASSLVGVYNEQFF. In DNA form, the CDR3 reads TGCGCCAGCAGCCTGGTAGGAGTGTACAATGAGCAGTTCTTC.

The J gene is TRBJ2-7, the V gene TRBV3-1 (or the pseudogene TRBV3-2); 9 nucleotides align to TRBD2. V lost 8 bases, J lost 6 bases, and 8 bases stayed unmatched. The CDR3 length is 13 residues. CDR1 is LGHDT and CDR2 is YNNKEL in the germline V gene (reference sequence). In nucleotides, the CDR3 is TGTGCCAGCCGACTAGCGGACCGAGGCGAGCAGTACTTC. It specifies CASRLADRGEQYF.

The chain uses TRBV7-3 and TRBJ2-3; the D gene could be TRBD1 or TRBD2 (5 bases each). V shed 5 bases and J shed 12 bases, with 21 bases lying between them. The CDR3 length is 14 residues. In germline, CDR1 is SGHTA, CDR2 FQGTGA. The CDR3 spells CASSLASGPWDQYF. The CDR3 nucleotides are TGTGCCAGCAGCCTCGCCTCAGGGCCCTGGGACCAGTATTTT.

For the CDR3, the DNA is TGTGCCGTCGGGAGCGGGATTTCCCAAGAGACCCAGTACTTC. The encoded protein is CAVGSGISQETQYF. V gene TRBV6-5 combines with J gene TRBJ2-5; TRBD2 agrees at 7 bases. The CDR3 spans 14 residues. The junction had 10 bases not matched to a gene; V was cut back by 11 bases and J by 1 base. The germline V gene has CDR1 MNHEY and CDR2 SVGAGI.

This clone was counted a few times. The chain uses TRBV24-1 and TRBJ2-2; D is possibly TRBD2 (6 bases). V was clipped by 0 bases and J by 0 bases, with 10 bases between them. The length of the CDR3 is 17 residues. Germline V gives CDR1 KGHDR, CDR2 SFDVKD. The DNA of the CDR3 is TGTGCCACCAGTGATTTGCCCCGGGACTCGAACACCGGGGAGCTGTTTTTT. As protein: CATSDLPRDSNTGELFF.

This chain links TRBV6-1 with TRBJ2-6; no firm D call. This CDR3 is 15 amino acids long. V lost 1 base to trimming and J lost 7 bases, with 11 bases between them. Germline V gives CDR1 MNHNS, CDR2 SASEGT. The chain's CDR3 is CASSEGMLDANVLTF. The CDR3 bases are TGTGCCAGCAGTGAAGGGATGCTTGATGCCAACGTCCTGACTTTC.

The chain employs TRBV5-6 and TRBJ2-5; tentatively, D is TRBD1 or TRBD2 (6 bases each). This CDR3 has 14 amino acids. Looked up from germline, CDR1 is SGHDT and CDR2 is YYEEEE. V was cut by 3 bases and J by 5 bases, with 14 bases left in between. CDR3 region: CASSWGDMRETQYF. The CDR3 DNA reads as TGTGCCAGCAGCTGGGGGGACATGAGGGAGACCCAGTACTTC.